This T cell receptor (beta chain) is drawn from a study of T cell repertoires in cytomegalovirus infection. As for the study in general: Indications came from public TCR beta signatures; they pointed to CMV infection and to a matching HLA type.

Trimming removed 0 bases from V and 0 bases from J, with 12 bases in between. The germline CDR1 and CDR2 sequences are SGHVS and FNYEAQ. The CDR3 consists of 18 residues. Comments on this clonotype: Its cognate antigen is unknown.

Study-level results: Predominance within the ex vivo response was attributable to HLA-C-restricted CMV-specific TCR beta clonotypes.

TCRdb re-analysed the reads in MiXCR, keeping a single row per CDR3 protein. The table includes around 770,000 distinct CDR3 sequences, about 28% detected once. The chain carries TRBV7-6 and TRBJ2-6; D remains unclear. The receptor was derived from a human donor in good health (CMV status not recorded). Some clones in this sample may be carry-over from other donors' samples. This specimen was cultured CD8+ T cells from PBMCs, taken from culture after CMV antigen stimulation. As DNA, the CDR3 is TGTGCCAGCAGCTTAGCCCGGTACTCGTCCTCTGGGGCCAACGTCCTGACTTTC. It specifies CASSLARYSSSGANVLTF.